The clone carrying this T cell receptor (beta chain) was observed a handful of times. The record originates from a study of blood T cell repertoires in COVID-19. As for the study in general: Both acute and convalescent COVID-19 samples were obtained from the United States, Italy and Spain. Nucleic acid was either cDNA or gDNA, and it came from T cells, B-cell-depleted T cells, or PBMCs.

The CDR3 runs 13 residues. V was shortened by 6 bases and J by 5 bases, with 14 bases between the two germline ends. Germline CDR1 is SNHLY and CDR2 is FYNNEI. Original handling: Amplification from reference gene primers served as the basis for estimated nucleated cell counts. TCRdb's copy holds only in-frame clones and misses some; the assay was immunoSEQ multiplex PCR. V, J and clone size are taken as reported in that table, and D and trimming were inferred from the DNA itself. This table has 150,000 to 200,000 clones, approximately 84% appearing once. The receptor's source is a woman older than 75 with acute or convalescent COVID-19. The sequencing input was peripheral blood. The chain carries TRBV2 and TRBJ2-7; possibly TRBD1 for D (5 bases). CDR3 protein: CASRLRRGNEQYF. The CDR3 DNA sequence: TGTGCCAGCAGGTTGAGAAGGGGTAACGAGCAGTACTTC.